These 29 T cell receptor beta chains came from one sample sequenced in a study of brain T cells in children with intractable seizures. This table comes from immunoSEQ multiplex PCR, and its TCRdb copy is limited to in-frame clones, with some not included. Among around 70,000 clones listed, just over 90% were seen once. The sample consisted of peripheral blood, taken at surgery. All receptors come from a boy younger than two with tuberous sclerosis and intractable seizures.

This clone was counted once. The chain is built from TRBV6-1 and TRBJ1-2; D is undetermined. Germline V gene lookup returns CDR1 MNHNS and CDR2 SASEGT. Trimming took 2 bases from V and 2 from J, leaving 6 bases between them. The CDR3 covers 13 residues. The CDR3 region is CASSESDNYGYTF. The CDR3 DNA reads TGTGCCAGCAGTGAATCGGACAACTATGGCTACACCTTC.

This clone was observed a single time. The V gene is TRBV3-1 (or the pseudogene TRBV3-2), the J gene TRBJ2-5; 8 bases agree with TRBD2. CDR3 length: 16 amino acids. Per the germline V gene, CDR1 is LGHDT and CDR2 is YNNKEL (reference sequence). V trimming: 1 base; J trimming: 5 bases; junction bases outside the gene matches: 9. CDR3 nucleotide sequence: TGTGCCAGCAGCCAAGGGGGCGGGGGGATTTTGGAGACCCAGTACTTC. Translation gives CASSQGGGGILETQYF.

As DNA, the CDR3 is TGTGCCACAGGGGGTGAAAACTATGGCTACACCTTC. Its protein is CATGGENYGYTF. The chain has TRBV6-6 and TRBJ1-2; the match to TRBD1 covers 7 bases. CDR3 size: 12 residues. J gave up 2 bases and V 10 bases, and 4 bases lay outside the gene matches. Germline V lookup: CDR1 MNHNY, CDR2 SVGAGI (reference sequence).

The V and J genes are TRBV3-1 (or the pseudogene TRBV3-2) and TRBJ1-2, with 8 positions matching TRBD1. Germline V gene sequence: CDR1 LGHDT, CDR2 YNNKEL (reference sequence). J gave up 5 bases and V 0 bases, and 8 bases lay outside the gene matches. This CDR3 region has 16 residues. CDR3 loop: CASSQDLSDRDYGYTF. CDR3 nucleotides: TGTGCCAGCAGCCAAGATCTGTCGGACAGGGATTATGGCTACACCTTC.

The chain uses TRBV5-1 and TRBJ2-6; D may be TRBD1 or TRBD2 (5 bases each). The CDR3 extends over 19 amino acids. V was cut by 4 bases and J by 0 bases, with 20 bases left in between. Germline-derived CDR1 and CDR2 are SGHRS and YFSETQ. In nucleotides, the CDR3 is TGCGCCAGCAGCCCCCGAGGCGATGTGGGGGTCTCTGGGGCCAACGTCCTGACTTTC. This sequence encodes CASSPRGDVGVSGANVLTF.

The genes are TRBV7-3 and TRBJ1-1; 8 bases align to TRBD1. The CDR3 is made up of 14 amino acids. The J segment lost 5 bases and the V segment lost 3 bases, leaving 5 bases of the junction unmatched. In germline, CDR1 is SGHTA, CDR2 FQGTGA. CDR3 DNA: TGTGCCAGCAGCTTGACAGGGGATACGACTGAAGCTTTCTTT. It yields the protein CASSLTGDTTEAFF. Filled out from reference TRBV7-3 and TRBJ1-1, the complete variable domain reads GAGVSQTPSNKVTEKGKYVELRCDPISGHTALYWYRQSLGQGPEFLIYFQGTGAADDSGLPNDRFFAVRPEGSVSTLKIQRTERGDSAVYLCASSLTGDTTEAFFGQGTRLTVV.

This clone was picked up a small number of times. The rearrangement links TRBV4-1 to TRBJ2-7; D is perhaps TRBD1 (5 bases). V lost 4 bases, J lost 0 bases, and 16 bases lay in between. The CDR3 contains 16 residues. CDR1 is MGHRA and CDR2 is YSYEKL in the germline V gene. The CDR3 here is CASSLEDSYTSYEQYF. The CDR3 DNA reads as TGCGCCAGCAGCCTAGAAGACAGTTACACCTCCTACGAGCAGTACTTC.

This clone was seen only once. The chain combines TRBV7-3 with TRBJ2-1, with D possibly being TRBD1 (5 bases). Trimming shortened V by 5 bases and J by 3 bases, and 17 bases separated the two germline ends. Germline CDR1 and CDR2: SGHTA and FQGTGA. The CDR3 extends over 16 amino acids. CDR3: CASSKTAPANYNEQFF. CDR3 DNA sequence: TGTGCCAGCAGCAAGACAGCGCCGGCGAACTACAATGAGCAGTTCTTC.

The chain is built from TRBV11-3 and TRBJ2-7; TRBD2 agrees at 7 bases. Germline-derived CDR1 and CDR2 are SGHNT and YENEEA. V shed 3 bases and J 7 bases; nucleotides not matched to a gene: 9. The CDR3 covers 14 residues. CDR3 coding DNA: TGTGCCAGCAGCTTTGCTAGCGGCCCTCGGGAGCAGTACTTC. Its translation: CASSFASGPREQYF.

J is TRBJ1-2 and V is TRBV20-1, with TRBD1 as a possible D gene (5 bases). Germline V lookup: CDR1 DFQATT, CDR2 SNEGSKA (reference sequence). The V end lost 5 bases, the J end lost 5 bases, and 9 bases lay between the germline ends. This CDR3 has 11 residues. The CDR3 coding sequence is TGCAGTGCTCCCTGGGGGTATGGCTACACCTTC. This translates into CSAPWGYGYTF.

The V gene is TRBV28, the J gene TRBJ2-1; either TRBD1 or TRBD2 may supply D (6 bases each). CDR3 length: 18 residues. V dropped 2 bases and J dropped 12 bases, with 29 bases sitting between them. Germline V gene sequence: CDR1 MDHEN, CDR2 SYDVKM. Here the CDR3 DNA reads TGTGCCAGCAGTTTACCGGTGACAGGAGGGGTTGAGGGGGTCGGGCAGTTCTTC. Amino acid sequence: CASSLPVTGGVEGVGQFF.

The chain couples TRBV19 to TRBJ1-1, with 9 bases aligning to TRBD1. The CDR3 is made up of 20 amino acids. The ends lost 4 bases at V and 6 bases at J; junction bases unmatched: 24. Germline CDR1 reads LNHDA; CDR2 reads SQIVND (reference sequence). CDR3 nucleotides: TGTGCCAGTAGTAGACAATCTCCGGGACAGGGTACTGGGAGATCCTCTGAAGCTTTCTTT. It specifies CASSRQSPGQGTGRSSEAFF.

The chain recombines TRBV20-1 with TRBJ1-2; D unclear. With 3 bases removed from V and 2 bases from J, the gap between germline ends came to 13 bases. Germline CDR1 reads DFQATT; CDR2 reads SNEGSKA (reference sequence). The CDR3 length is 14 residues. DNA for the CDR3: TGCAGTGCTAGTGAGTCGGCGAGCAACTATGGCTACACCTTC. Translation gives CSASESASNYGYTF.

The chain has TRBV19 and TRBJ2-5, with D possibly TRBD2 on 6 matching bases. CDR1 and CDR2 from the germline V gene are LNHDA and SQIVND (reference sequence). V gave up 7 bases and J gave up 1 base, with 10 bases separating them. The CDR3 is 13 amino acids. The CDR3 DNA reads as TGTGCCAGTAATTCGGGGGTCCAAGAGACCCAGTACTTC. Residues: CASNSGVQETQYF.

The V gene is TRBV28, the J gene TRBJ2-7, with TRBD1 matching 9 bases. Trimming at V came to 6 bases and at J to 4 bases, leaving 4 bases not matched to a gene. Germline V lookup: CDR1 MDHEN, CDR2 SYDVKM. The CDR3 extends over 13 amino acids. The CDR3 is CASSPDRGYEQYF. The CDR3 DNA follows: TGTGCCAGCAGCCCCGACAGGGGGTACGAGCAGTACTTC.

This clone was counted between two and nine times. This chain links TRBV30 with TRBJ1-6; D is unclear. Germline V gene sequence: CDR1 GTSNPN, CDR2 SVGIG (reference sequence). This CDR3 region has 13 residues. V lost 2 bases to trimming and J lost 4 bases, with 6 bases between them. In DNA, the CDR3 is TGTGCCTGGAGTCAAGGATATAATTCACCCCTCCACTTT. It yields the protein CAWSQGYNSPLHF. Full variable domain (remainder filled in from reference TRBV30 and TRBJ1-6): SQTIHQWPATLVQPVGSPLSLECTVEGTSNPNLYWYRQAAGRGLQLLFYSVGIGQISSEVPQNLSASRPQDRQFILSSKKLLLSDSGFYLCAWSQGYNSPLHFGNGTRLTVT.

CDR3: CASSSGTSGGPNTGELFF. The CDR3 DNA reads TGTGCCAGCAGCTCTGGGACTAGCGGGGGACCGAACACCGGGGAGCTGTTTTTT. This chain links TRBV5-5 with TRBJ2-2; 14 bases agree with TRBD2. The CDR3 sequence is 18 residues long. CDR1 and CDR2 from the germline V gene are SGHKS and YYEKEE (reference sequence). V lost 3 bases, J lost 0 bases, and 4 bases stayed unmatched.

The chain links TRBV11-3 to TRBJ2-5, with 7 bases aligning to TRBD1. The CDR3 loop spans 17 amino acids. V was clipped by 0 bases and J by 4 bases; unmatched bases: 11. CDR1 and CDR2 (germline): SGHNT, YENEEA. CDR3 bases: TGTGCCAGCAGCTTAGATCGAGGCTTGACAGGGCTAGAGACCCAGTACTTC. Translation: CASSLDRGLTGLETQYF.

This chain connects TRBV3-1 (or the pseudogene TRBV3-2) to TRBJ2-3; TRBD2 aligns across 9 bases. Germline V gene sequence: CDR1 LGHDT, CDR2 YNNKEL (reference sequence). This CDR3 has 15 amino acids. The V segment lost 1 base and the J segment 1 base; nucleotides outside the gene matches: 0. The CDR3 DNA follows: TGTGCCAGCAGCCAAGGGACTAGCGGCACAGATACGCAGTATTTT. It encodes CASSQGTSGTDTQYF.

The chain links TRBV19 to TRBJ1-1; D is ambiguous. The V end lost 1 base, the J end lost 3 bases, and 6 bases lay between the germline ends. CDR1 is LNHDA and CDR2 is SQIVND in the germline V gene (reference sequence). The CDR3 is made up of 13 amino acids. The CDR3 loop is CASSIGGDTEAFF. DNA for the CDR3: TGTGCCAGTAGTATAGGCGGGGACACTGAAGCTTTCTTT. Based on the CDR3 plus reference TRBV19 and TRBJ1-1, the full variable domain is DGGITQSPKYLFRKEGQNVTLSCEQNLNHDAMYWYRQDPGQGLRLIYYSQIVNDFQKGDIAEGYSVSREKKESFPLTVTSAQKNPTAFYLCASSIGGDTEAFFGQGTRLTVV.

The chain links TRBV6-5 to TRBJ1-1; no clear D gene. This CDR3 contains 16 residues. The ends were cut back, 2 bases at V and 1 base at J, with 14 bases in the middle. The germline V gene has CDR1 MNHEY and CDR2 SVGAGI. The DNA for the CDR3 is TGTGCCAGCAGTTACCCTTTGACGGGTGGGAACACTGAAGCTTTCTTT. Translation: CASSYPLTGGNTEAFF.

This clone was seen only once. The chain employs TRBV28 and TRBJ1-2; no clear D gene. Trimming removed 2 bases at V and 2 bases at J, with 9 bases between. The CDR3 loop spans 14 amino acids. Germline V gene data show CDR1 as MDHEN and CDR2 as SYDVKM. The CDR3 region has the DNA TGTGCCAGCAGTTTAACAGTATACAACTATGGCTACACCTTC. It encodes CASSLTVYNYGYTF.

CDR3 protein: CAWSTTSSYNSPLHF. The CDR3 region has the DNA TGTGCCTGGAGTACGACCAGCTCCTATAATTCACCCCTCCACTTT. V is TRBV30 and J is TRBJ1-6; D remains unclear. Germline V gene lookup returns CDR1 GTSNPN and CDR2 SVGIG (reference sequence). The length of the CDR3 is 15 residues. The V and J ends lost 2 bases and 0 bases respectively, with 8 bases between them.

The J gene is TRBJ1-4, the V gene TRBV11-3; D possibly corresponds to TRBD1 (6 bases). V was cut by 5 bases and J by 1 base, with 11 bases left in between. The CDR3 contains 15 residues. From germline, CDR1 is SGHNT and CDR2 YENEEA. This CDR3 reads CASSPRTVTNEKLFF. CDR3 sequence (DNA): TGTGCCAGCAGCCCTCGGACAGTAACTAATGAAAAACTGTTTTTT.

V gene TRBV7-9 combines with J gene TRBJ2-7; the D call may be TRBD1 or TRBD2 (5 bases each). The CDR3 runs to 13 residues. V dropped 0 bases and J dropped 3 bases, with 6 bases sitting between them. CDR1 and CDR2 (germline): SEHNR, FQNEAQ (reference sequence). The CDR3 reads CASSLAGGYEQYF. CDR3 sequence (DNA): TGTGCCAGCAGCTTAGCTGGGGGCTACGAGCAGTACTTC.

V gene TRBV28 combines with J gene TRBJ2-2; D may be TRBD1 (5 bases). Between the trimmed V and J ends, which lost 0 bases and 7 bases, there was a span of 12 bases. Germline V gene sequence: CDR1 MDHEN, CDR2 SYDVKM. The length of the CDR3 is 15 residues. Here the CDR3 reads CASSLWKRGGGELFF. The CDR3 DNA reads TGTGCCAGCAGTTTATGGAAAAGGGGCGGCGGGGAGCTGTTTTTT.

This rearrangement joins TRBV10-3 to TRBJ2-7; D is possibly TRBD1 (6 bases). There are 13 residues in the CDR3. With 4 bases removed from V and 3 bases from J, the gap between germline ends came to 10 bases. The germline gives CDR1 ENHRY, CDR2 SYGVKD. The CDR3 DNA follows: TGTGCCATCAGTGGGACAGTCGACTACGAGCAGTACTTC. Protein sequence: CAISGTVDYEQYF.

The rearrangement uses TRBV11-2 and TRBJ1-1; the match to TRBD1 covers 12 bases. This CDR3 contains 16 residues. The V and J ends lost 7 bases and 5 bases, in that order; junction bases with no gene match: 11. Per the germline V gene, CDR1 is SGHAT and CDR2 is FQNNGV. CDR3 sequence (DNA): TGTGCCAGCACCCCGGGGACAGGGGGCCGGGGAACTGAAGCTTTCTTT. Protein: CASTPGTGGRGTEAFF.

This CDR3 reads CASSIEVLVFGKTLGQNIQYF. As DNA, the CDR3 is TGTGCCAGTAGTATAGAAGTGCTGGTGTTCGGAAAGACCCTCGGGCAGAACATTCAGTACTTC. The chain joins TRBV19 to TRBJ2-4; D gene uncertain. CDR3 length: 21 residues. Trimming removed 0 bases at V and 7 bases at J, with 31 bases between. Germline V lookup: CDR1 LNHDA, CDR2 SQIVND (reference sequence).